A single sample gave rise to the 3 T cell receptor beta chains below, sequenced in a study of response to subunit inactivated influenza vaccine. TCRdb reprocessed the RT-PCR reads with MiXCR, giving one entry per CDR3 protein. The repertoire holds around 480,000 distinct CDR3 sequences, with about 10% as singletons. This material consisted of PBMCs from blood, taken roughly 46 days after vaccination. The receptors were gathered from a man in his fifties who received an inactivated influenza vaccine.

This clonotype was counted at least ten times. The rearrangement links TRBV12-3 or TRBV12-4 to TRBJ1-1, with TRBD1 as a possible D gene (6 bases). Deletions cut 0 bases from V and 4 bases from J, with 15 bases between. The CDR3 has 16 residues. In DNA form, the CDR3 reads TGTGCCAGCAGTTTAGCGCTGGTCAGGGGTGGCACTGAAGCTTTCTTT. It codes for CASSLALVRGGTEAFF.

This clonotype was picked up a small number of times. The chain combines TRBV12-3 or TRBV12-4 with TRBJ2-3; tentatively, D is TRBD1 or TRBD2 (5 bases each). V shed 2 bases and J shed 4 bases, with 13 bases lying between them. The CDR3 is 15 residues long. DNA of the CDR3: TGTGCCAGCAGTTTAAGTGATGGGGGTTCAGATACGCAGTATTTT. This sequence encodes CASSLSDGGSDTQYF.

This clonotype was recorded a few times. The chain couples TRBV29-1 to TRBJ2-7; 8 bases are shared with TRBD1. V gave up 3 bases and J gave up 5 bases; unmatched junction bases: 6. Germline CDR1 and CDR2: SQVTM and ANQGSEA. The CDR3 is made up of 13 amino acids. The CDR3 protein is CSVDGQGNNEQYF. The CDR3 bases are TGCAGCGTTGATGGACAGGGAAACAACGAGCAGTACTTC.